This passage covers 28 T cell receptor beta chains from one sample sequenced in a study of identical twins. MiXCR, applied by TCRdb to the 5' RACE reads, yields one record per CDR3 protein. The sample has 690,000 or so distinct CDR3 sequences; less than 7% are singletons. Sequenced sample: naive T cells sorted from blood. Source of these receptors: a man younger than 35 in good health.

The chain recombines TRBV7-6 with TRBJ1-1; perhaps TRBD1 as D (6 bases). Trimming cost V 1 base and J 7 bases, with 16 bases left between them. Germline V lookup: CDR1 SGHVS, CDR2 FNYEAQ. The CDR3 is made up of 15 amino acids. The CDR3 region is CASSLGQGFLVEAFF. DNA for the CDR3: TGTGCCAGCAGCTTAGGCCAGGGGTTTTTAGTTGAAGCTTTCTTT.

This clonotype was recorded at least ten times. The genes are TRBV20-1 and TRBJ2-1; TRBD2 matches at 10 bases. V lost 6 bases, J lost 3 bases, and 8 bases stayed unmatched. Germline assignment: CDR1 DFQATT and CDR2 SNEGSKA (reference sequence). The CDR3 contains 15 residues. CDR3 coding DNA: TGCAGTGCACTTCCCGGGACTAGCGTCTACAATGAGCAGTTCTTC. Translating it yields CSALPGTSVYNEQFF.

This clonotype was counted only a few times. This sequence joins TRBV9 and TRBJ2-1; TRBD1 agrees at 7 bases. Germline CDR1 is SGDLS and CDR2 is YYNGEE. The CDR3 totals 14 residues. With 3 bases clipped from V and 6 bases from J, the junction kept 6 bases outside the gene matches. The CDR3 protein is CASSAPGQPNEQFF. CDR3 in DNA: TGTGCCAGCAGCGCACCGGGACAGCCCAATGAGCAGTTCTTC.

The chain is built from TRBV11-2 and TRBJ1-2; 11 bases match TRBD1. CDR1 and CDR2 (germline): SGHAT, FQNNGV. The CDR3 loop spans 15 amino acids. Trimming cost V 6 bases and J 8 bases; bases outside gene matches: 11. As DNA, the CDR3 is TGTGCCAGCAGATATCCGGGACAGGGGGATCTAGGCTACACCTTC. As protein: CASRYPGQGDLGYTF.

The chain employs TRBV12-3 or TRBV12-4 and TRBJ2-7, with TRBD2 identical over 13 bases. The CDR3 has 15 residues. Germline trimming cut 4 bases from V and 7 bases from J; bases unmatched to any gene: 7. CDR3 DNA: TGTGCCAGCAGTTCCCGGACTAGCGGGAGCCGAGAGCAGTACTTC. Residues: CASSSRTSGSREQYF.

In regard to this clonotype: This may come from a read error, since a much larger clone is one base off. Given the absence of the conserved phenylalanine or tryptophan at the CDR3 end, a read error is likely. The J gene is TRBJ2-1, the V gene TRBV12-3 or TRBV12-4, with 12 bases aligning to TRBD2. The CDR3 spans 16 residues. The trim removed 6 bases at V and 1 base at J, leaving 4 bases unmatched. This CDR3 is CASSSSGRESYNEQFL. DNA of the CDR3: TGTGCCAGCAGCTCTAGCGGGAGGGAGTCCTACAATGAGCAGTTCCTC.

The rearrangement joins TRBV29-1 to TRBJ2-1, with TRBD2 identical over 8 bases. The length of the CDR3 is 13 residues. Germline trimming cut 4 bases from V and 7 bases from J; bases unmatched to any gene: 6. Germline assignment: CDR1 SQVTM and CDR2 ANQGSEA. CDR3 protein: CSVVSGRGNEQFF. CDR3 in DNA: TGCAGCGTTGTGAGCGGGAGAGGAAATGAGCAGTTCTTC.

This chain uses TRBV6-2 or TRBV6-3 with TRBJ2-7; 11 bases align to TRBD2. The CDR3 is made up of 15 amino acids. CDR1 and CDR2 (germline): MNHEY, SVGEGT. The V segment lost 6 bases and the J segment 6 bases; nucleotides outside the gene matches: 10. CDR3 region: CASRFPGTSGIEQYF. The CDR3 bases are TGTGCCAGCAGATTCCCCGGGACTAGCGGCATCGAGCAGTACTTC.

This clonotype was detected ten times or more. J is TRBJ1-6 and V is TRBV6-1, with 8 positions matching TRBD1. This CDR3 has 14 amino acids. Looked up from germline, CDR1 is MNHNS and CDR2 is SASEGT. V shed 7 bases, J shed 9 bases, and the junction held 8 bases outside the gene matches. CDR3 DNA sequence: TGTGCCAGCATTGAGCGGCAGGGGGCTTCACCCCTCCACTTT. Residues: CASIERQGASPLHF.

The chain uses TRBV4-3 and TRBJ1-6; tentatively, D is TRBD1 (5 bases). This CDR3 region has 16 residues. The V gene lost 0 bases and the J gene lost 6 bases, with 12 bases spanning the gap. CDR1 LGHNA and CDR2 YSLEER come from the germline V gene. The CDR3 DNA reads TGCGCCAGCAGCCAAGACTGGGCAGGGCGTAATTCACCCCTCCACTTT. It is translated as CASSQDWAGRNSPLHF.

This clonotype was observed many times. The CDR3 loop is CASSVGTTYEQYF. DNA for the CDR3: TGTGCCAGCAGCGTCGGGACAACCTACGAGCAGTACTTC. The V call is TRBV9, the J call TRBJ2-7, with a possible D match to TRBD1 (6 bases). V was clipped by 2 bases and J by 2 bases, with 8 bases between them. CDR1 is SGDLS, CDR2 YYNGEE, per germline. CDR3 size: 13 residues.

There are many counts of this clonotype. The rearrangement joins TRBV7-9 to TRBJ1-1, with 8 bases that match TRBD1. Germline loops: CDR1 SEHNR, CDR2 FQNEAQ (reference sequence). This CDR3 is 12 amino acids long. After removal of 1 base from V and 12 bases from J, the junction contained 4 bases not matched to a gene. The chain's CDR3 is CASSLETGVPFF. The DNA of the CDR3 is TGTGCCAGCAGCTTAGAGACAGGGGTCCCTTTCTTT. Combining the CDR3 with reference TRBV7-9 and TRBJ1-1 gives the whole variable domain DTGVSQNPRHKITKRGQNVTFRCDPISEHNRLYWYRQTLGQGPEFLTYFQNEAQLEKSRLLSDRFSAERPKGSFSTLEIQRTEQGDSAMYLCASSLETGVPFFGQGTRLTVV.

This clonotype was seen many times. The rearrangement links TRBV28 to TRBJ2-7; the D gene is possibly TRBD1 (6 bases). The CDR3 runs to 17 residues. Trimming took off 2 bases at V and 6 bases at J, with 23 bases between the two ends. Germline assignment: CDR1 MDHEN and CDR2 SYDVKM. The CDR3 DNA reads as TGTGCCAGCAGTTTAGAGGGGGATGGTCCCTATAGGGTCGAGCAGTACTTC. As protein: CASSLEGDGPYRVEQYF. Full variable domain (outside the CDR3, taken from reference TRBV28 and TRBJ2-7): DVKVTQSSRYLVKRTGEKVFLECVQDMDHENMFWYRQDPGLGLRLIYFSYDVKMKEKGDIPEGYSVSREKKERFSLILESASTNQTSMYLCASSLEGDGPYRVEQYFGPGTRLTVT.

This clonotype was detected many times. This chain uses TRBV6-1 with TRBJ2-7; the D is unclear. Germline CDR1 MNHNS, CDR2 SASEGT. The V end lost 5 bases, the J end lost 5 bases, and 16 bases lay between the germline ends. This CDR3 is 14 amino acids long. The CDR3 nucleotides read TGTGCCAGCAGTATAGAGGCGTTTGGACACGAGCAGTACTTC. Translated: CASSIEAFGHEQYF.

This clonotype was observed many times. The chain links TRBV29-1 to TRBJ2-5; possibly TRBD1 for D (6 bases). The germline V gene encodes CDR1 SQVTM and CDR2 ANQGSEA. CDR3 length equals 12 residues. V dropped 4 bases and J dropped 4 bases, with 10 bases sitting between them. The CDR3 DNA follows: TGCAGCGTTGGGACCAGGGGAGAGACCCAGTACTTC. Translating it yields CSVGTRGETQYF.

This clonotype was recorded at least ten times. The rearrangement links TRBV11-2 to TRBJ2-1, with TRBD2 identical over 11 bases. CDR1 is SGHAT and CDR2 is FQNNGV in the germline V gene. Germline trimming cut 5 bases from V and 2 bases from J; bases unmatched to any gene: 11. The CDR3 extends over 18 amino acids. The CDR3 region is CASSKLAGENKPYNEQFF. In DNA, the CDR3 is TGTGCCAGCAGCAAACTAGCGGGAGAGAATAAACCCTACAATGAGCAGTTCTTC.

In its sample, this clonotype was seen many times. The chain joins TRBV6-6 to TRBJ1-4; D gene uncertain. In germline, CDR1 is MNHNY, CDR2 SVGAGI (reference sequence). The V gene lost 5 bases and the J gene lost 8 bases, with 9 bases spanning the gap. This CDR3 region has 12 residues. CDR3 nucleotide sequence: TGTGCCAGCAGTGTAACGTGGGAAAAACTGTTTTTT. Protein product: CASSVTWEKLFF.

The J gene is TRBJ2-5, the V gene TRBV18; no clear D gene. V lost 3 bases, J lost 4 bases, and 9 bases lay in between. CDR3 length: 13 amino acids. Germline V gene lookup returns CDR1 KGHSH and CDR2 LQKENI. The CDR3 sequence is CASSPSPRETQYF. CDR3 in DNA: TGTGCCAGCTCACCCTCTCCCCGAGAGACCCAGTACTTC.

This clonotype came up many times. The rearrangement uses TRBV7-8 and TRBJ2-1, with 11 bases fitting TRBD2. The CDR3 loop spans 18 amino acids. Trimming removed 1 base from V and 4 bases from J; junction bases left unmatched: 9. Per germline, CDR1 SGHVS and CDR2 FQNEAQ. In DNA form, the CDR3 reads TGTGCCAGCAGCTTAGGGACTAGCGGGTACCAAACTTACAATGAGCAGTTCTTC. The encoded protein is CASSLGTSGYQTYNEQFF.

This clonotype was detected many times. The V gene is TRBV7-8, the J gene TRBJ1-1; weak D call: TRBD1 (6 bases). The CDR3 is 14 residues long. V was clipped by 5 bases and J by 3 bases, with 13 bases between them. The germline V gene has CDR1 SGHVS and CDR2 FQNEAQ. The CDR3: CASSQGRAYTEAFF. DNA of the CDR3: TGTGCCAGCAGCCAGGGGCGGGCGTACACTGAAGCTTTCTTT. Drawing the rest from reference TRBV7-8 and TRBJ1-1, the complete variable domain is GAGVSQSPRYKVAKRGQDVALRCDPISGHVSLFWYQQALGQGPEFLTYFQNEAQLDKSGLPSDRFFAERPEGSVSTLKIQRTQQEDSAVYLCASSQGRAYTEAFFGQGTRLTVV.

The chain joins TRBV4-2 to TRBJ2-1; D possibly uses TRBD1 or TRBD2 (6 bases each). CDR3 length: 17 amino acids. CDR1 and CDR2 from the germline V gene are LGHNA and YNFKEQ. V lost 3 bases and J lost 10, with 25 bases in between. CDR3 protein: CASSQWGAVGYGSEQFF. The CDR3, as DNA: TGTGCCAGCAGCCAGTGGGGGGCAGTTGGGTACGGTTCAGAGCAGTTCTTC.

This CDR3 is CASSLGYRGSSNSGANVLTF. The CDR3 region has the DNA TGTGCCAGCAGCTTAGGGTATAGGGGCTCATCAAACTCTGGGGCCAACGTCCTGACTTTC. The V gene is TRBV11-2, the J gene TRBJ2-6; a weak D match, TRBD1 (5 bases). Between the trimmed V and J ends, which lost 1 base and 0 bases, there was a span of 19 bases. The CDR3 contains 20 residues. Per germline, CDR1 SGHAT and CDR2 FQNNGV.

This clonotype has a count of ten or more. The V and J genes are TRBV29-1 and TRBJ2-1; D call uncertain. This CDR3 comprises 11 residues. Germline CDR1 reads SQVTM; CDR2 reads ANQGSEA. The ends were cut back, 5 bases at V and 8 bases at J, with 10 bases in the middle. CDR3 amino acids: CSVSPVDEQFF. In nucleotides, the CDR3 is TGCAGCGTTTCTCCGGTTGATGAGCAGTTCTTC.

This clonotype was detected a few times. The V gene is TRBV18, the J gene TRBJ1-1; 8 bases map to TRBD1. The V gene's germline CDR1 is KGHSH and CDR2 LQKENI. The length of the CDR3 is 14 residues. Unmatched junction bases numbered 8, after V lost 6 bases and J lost 5 bases. The CDR3 nucleotides are TGTGCCAGCTCCCCTAGACAGGGGAAGACTGAAGCTTTCTTT. Its translation: CASSPRQGKTEAFF.

The chain carries TRBV20-1 and TRBJ2-3; a possible D gene is TRBD2 (6 bases). The V end was cut by 5 bases, the J end by 1 base, with 13 bases between. The CDR3 length is 14 residues. Germline V CDR1 and CDR2: DFQATT, SNEGSKA (reference sequence). The CDR3 DNA sequence: TGCAGTGCTGGATCGGGACTGCGCACAGATACGCAGTATTTT. Amino acids: CSAGSGLRTDTQYF.

The rearrangement links TRBV2 to TRBJ1-3; D unclear. Germline values: CDR1 SNHLY, CDR2 FYNNEI. Trimming took off 5 bases at V and 0 bases at J, with 17 bases between the two ends. This CDR3 has 17 amino acids. The CDR3 loop reads CASSQLTVRYSGNTIYF. DNA of the CDR3: TGTGCCAGCAGTCAACTAACCGTGCGGTACTCTGGAAACACCATATATTTT.

This clonotype was counted at least ten times. This rearrangement joins TRBV20-1 to TRBJ1-5, with TRBD1 as a possible D gene (6 bases). From germline, CDR1 is DFQATT and CDR2 SNEGSKA (reference sequence). Deletions cut 5 bases from V and 0 bases from J, with 17 bases between. CDR3 length: 16 amino acids. The CDR3 nucleotides read TGCAGTGCTCTAAATGGGGGCGCATATAGCAATCAGCCCCAGCATTTT. Its protein is CSALNGGAYSNQPQHF.

The genes are TRBV6-4 and TRBJ2-1; 11 nucleotides agree with TRBD2. The CDR3 spans 15 residues. Germline V gives CDR1 MRHNA, CDR2 SNTAGT. Germline trimming cut 4 bases from V and 6 bases from J; bases unmatched to any gene: 5. The CDR3 nucleotides read TGTGCCAGCAGTGTTTTTAGCGGGAGGGCCAATGAGCAGTTCTTC. This sequence encodes CASSVFSGRANEQFF.